This T cell receptor (beta chain) was observed in a study of blood T cell repertoires in COVID-19. Study at large: Samples representing acute and convalescent COVID-19 were sourced from the United States, Italy and Spain. Sources were T cells, B-cell-depleted T cells, or PBMCs; the material itself was cDNA or gDNA.

The V gene's germline CDR1 is SGHVS and CDR2 FQNEAQ. The ends lost 3 bases at V and 10 bases at J; junction bases unmatched: 8. The CDR3 extends over 13 amino acids. In the source study's methods: Amplified reference gene primers provided the basis for estimating nucleated cell counts. The repertoire was sequenced with immunoSEQ multiplex PCR; TCRdb's copy has only in-frame clones and lacks some. V, J and clone size are those of that table, while D and trimming were read from the DNA. The sample lists more than 200,000 clones, roughly 90% occurring once. This TCR was recovered from a human donor in a cohort sampled during active COVID-19. What was sequenced was peripheral blood. The V gene is TRBV7-8, the J gene TRBJ1-1; TRBD1 matches at 7 bases. CDR3 loop: CASSFPDRELAFF. The CDR3 nucleotides read TGTGCCAGCAGCTTCCCTGACAGGGAGCTAGCTTTCTTT.